The clone carrying this T cell receptor (beta chain) was seen a handful of times. The antigen is unknown. TCRalpha and TCRbeta libraries used 5'RACE with constant-segment primers and UMIs. TCRdb used MiXCR to reprocess the 5' RACE reads, holding one entry per CDR3 protein. The table records about 90,000 distinct CDR3 sequences, about 13% of them present only once. These data belong to a study of T-cell memory formation after mild COVID-19. Study observations and caveats: CD8+ contracting clones occupied EMRA, while CD4+ ones occupied mainly CM and EM. For second-wave clones that peaked at day 37, SARS-CoV-2 specificity went unverified.

The sample was PBMCs or a T cell subset sorted from them (not recorded which). The sequence came from an adult woman who had mild COVID-19 (a few samples of this study predate the infection). Cell type and time point are not known.

The CDR3 nucleotides are TGTGCCAGCAGCGCCCCCGCAGATACGCAGTATTTT. It codes for CASSAPADTQYF. The chain recombines TRBV7-9 with TRBJ2-3; D gene unclear. Germline lookup yields CDR1 SEHNR and CDR2 FQNEAQ (reference sequence). V was trimmed by 5 bases and J by 4 bases, leaving 7 bases between them. The CDR3 consists of 12 residues.